The clone carrying this T cell receptor beta chain was seen only once. The data stem from a study of STAT5B mutations in CD4+ large granular lymphocyte leukemia. With V trimmed by 5 bases and J by 6 bases, 11 bases remained unmatched. Per the germline V gene, CDR1 is SEHNR and CDR2 is FQNEAQ (reference sequence). The CDR3 contains 16 residues. Data came from immunoSEQ multiplex PCR; TCRdb stores just in-frame clones and leaves some out. The sample has 40,000 to 55,000 clones, approximately 83% seen once. The V call is TRBV7-9, the J call TRBJ2-1; 9 bases fit TRBD2. The sequenced sample was CD4+ T cells from blood buffy coats. The receptor comes from a human donor in good health. The CDR3 bases are TGTGCCAGCAGCCCCGGAGTAGCGGGAGTTATCAATGAGCAGTTCTTC. As protein: CASSPGVAGVINEQFF.